A selection of T cell receptor beta chains follows, all from one sample in a study of cytomegalovirus exposure and HLA in healthy donors. Clones were sequenced by immunoSEQ multiplex PCR, and TCRdb holds only the in-frame ones, with some missing. The table shows some 45,000 clones, with 85% to 95% occurring only once. Sequencing used PBMCs. Receptors were obtained from a woman aged 18-29 years in good health and CMV-seropositive. The CDR3 runs from the conserved cysteine through the conserved F or W. Each record gives: CDR3 DNA, CDR3 protein, D gene, J gene, clone size, V gene. A D gene is named only where the DNA matches it firmly. Where a row states a size, it is once, few, many or the class of an expanded clone; other rows omit it.

cdr3_nt: TGTGCCAGCAGCCAGCGGGGGAGAGTGGGCAATGAGCAGTTCTTC
cdr3_aa: CASSQRGRVGNEQFF
d_call: TRBD2
j_call: TRBJ2-1
clone_size: -
v_call: TRBV9

cdr3_nt: TGCAGCGTTGTCCGGCTAGCGGGGTACCAAGAGACCCAGTACTTC
cdr3_aa: CSVVRLAGYQETQYF
d_call: TRBD2
j_call: TRBJ2-5
clone_size: -
v_call: TRBV29-1

cdr3_nt: TGTGCCAGCAGCTTAGCGTCAGAGGGGGCAGATACGCAGTATTTT
cdr3_aa: CASSLASEGADTQYF
d_call: -
j_call: TRBJ2-3
clone_size: -
v_call: TRBV7-2

cdr3_nt: TGTGCCAGCAGCCCCCAGGTCTCTGGAAACACCATATATTTT
cdr3_aa: CASSPQVSGNTIYF
d_call: -
j_call: TRBJ1-3
clone_size: -
v_call: TRBV4-2

cdr3_nt: TGTGCCAGCAGTGAAGGGACTAGATTTTTTGCAGATACGCAGTATTTT
cdr3_aa: CASSEGTRFFADTQYF
d_call: TRBD2
j_call: TRBJ2-3
clone_size: -
v_call: TRBV2

cdr3_nt: TGTGCCAGCAGCCCCGGACAGATCCAAGAGACCCAGTACTTC
cdr3_aa: CASSPGQIQETQYF
d_call: -
j_call: TRBJ2-5
clone_size: -
v_call: TRBV2

cdr3_nt: TGTGCCATCAGTGAGCCTGGGGGGAATGAGCAGTTCTTC
cdr3_aa: CAISEPGGNEQFF
d_call: -
j_call: TRBJ2-1
clone_size: -
v_call: TRBV10-3

cdr3_nt: TGCGCCAGTATGTCAGGGGGGACTAATGAAAAACTGTTTTTT
cdr3_aa: CASMSGGTNEKLFF
d_call: TRBD1
j_call: TRBJ1-4
clone_size: -
v_call: TRBV5-1

cdr3_nt: TGTGCCAGCAGTTTAAGAGGGGGGGGACAGCCCCAGCATTTT
cdr3_aa: CASSLRGGGQPQHF
d_call: -
j_call: TRBJ1-5
clone_size: -
v_call: TRBV27

cdr3_nt: TGTGCCTGGAGTGTATTACGAGGTCTTAATGAAAAACTGTTTTTT
cdr3_aa: CAWSVLRGLNEKLFF
d_call: -
j_call: TRBJ1-4
clone_size: -
v_call: TRBV30

cdr3_nt: TGTGCCATCAGTGCCCGGGACAGGGGCCCCTCCAATGAGCAGTTCTTC
cdr3_aa: CAISARDRGPSNEQFF
d_call: TRBD1
j_call: TRBJ2-1
clone_size: -
v_call: TRBV10-3

cdr3_nt: TGTGCCTGGAAAGACAGGGGCCCTAATAATTCACCCCTCCACTTT
cdr3_aa: CAWKDRGPNNSPLHF
d_call: TRBD1
j_call: TRBJ1-6
clone_size: -
v_call: TRBV30

cdr3_nt: TGTGCCATCAGTGAAGGGGGCGCCTATGGCTACACCTTC
cdr3_aa: CAISEGGAYGYTF
d_call: TRBD1
j_call: TRBJ1-2
clone_size: once
v_call: TRBV10-3

cdr3_nt: TGCAGTGCAGGGACAGGAAACGAGCAGTACTTC
cdr3_aa: CSAGTGNEQYF
d_call: TRBD1
j_call: TRBJ2-7
clone_size: -
v_call: TRBV20-1

cdr3_nt: TGTGCCAGCAGCCGGACAGGGGAGGGCAATCAGCCCCAGCATTTT
cdr3_aa: CASSRTGEGNQPQHF
d_call: TRBD1
j_call: TRBJ1-5
clone_size: -
v_call: TRBV6-5

cdr3_nt: TGTGCCAGCAGCCCCCTGGCTGACACCTACTACAATGAGCAGTTCTTC
cdr3_aa: CASSPLADTYYNEQFF
d_call: -
j_call: TRBJ2-1
clone_size: -
v_call: TRBV11-3

cdr3_nt: TGTGCCAGCAGCCTGGCAGCGGGAGGGTTCACAGATACGCAGTATTTT
cdr3_aa: CASSLAAGGFTDTQYF
d_call: TRBD2
j_call: TRBJ2-3
clone_size: -
v_call: TRBV7-9

cdr3_nt: TGTGCCAGCAGCTTAGTTGGCTCTAGCACAGATACGCAGTATTTT
cdr3_aa: CASSLVGSSTDTQYF
d_call: -
j_call: TRBJ2-3
clone_size: -
v_call: TRBV7-2

cdr3_nt: TGTGCCAGCAGCTTAGCACTTTCGGGGATGGGCCCCACTGAAGCTTTCTTT
cdr3_aa: CASSLALSGMGPTEAFF
d_call: -
j_call: TRBJ1-1
clone_size: -
v_call: TRBV7-9

cdr3_nt: TGTGCCAGCAGCCAAGAACCTAAGGGGCGTAACACTGAAGCTTTCTTT
cdr3_aa: CASSQEPKGRNTEAFF
d_call: -
j_call: TRBJ1-1
clone_size: -
v_call: TRBV14

cdr3_nt: TGCGCCAGCAGCTTCCAGACAGGGCCAGATACGCAGTATTTT
cdr3_aa: CASSFQTGPDTQYF
d_call: TRBD1
j_call: TRBJ2-3
clone_size: once
v_call: TRBV5-1

cdr3_nt: TGTGCCAGCAGCCAACTAGCGGGCCCCTCCTACGAGCAGTACTTC
cdr3_aa: CASSQLAGPSYEQYF
d_call: TRBD2
j_call: TRBJ2-7
clone_size: -
v_call: TRBV27

cdr3_nt: TGTGCCAGTGGACTAGCGGGAGTCCCCCGGGAGCAGTACTTC
cdr3_aa: CASGLAGVPREQYF
d_call: TRBD2
j_call: TRBJ2-7
clone_size: -
v_call: TRBV6-5

cdr3_nt: TGTGCCTGGAGTGTACTTTTGTCTAGCCCGTTCTTC
cdr3_aa: CAWSVLLSSPFF
d_call: -
j_call: TRBJ2-1
clone_size: -
v_call: TRBV30

cdr3_nt: TGTGCCAGTAGACAATCCTCGGTCGGGAACTCCTACGAGCAGTACTTC
cdr3_aa: CASRQSSVGNSYEQYF
d_call: -
j_call: TRBJ2-7
clone_size: -
v_call: TRBV19

cdr3_nt: TGTGCCAGCAGCTTGTCTTACCGGCAGGTCGGCGCTGAAGCTTTCTTT
cdr3_aa: CASSLSYRQVGAEAFF
d_call: -
j_call: TRBJ1-1
clone_size: once
v_call: TRBV5-4

cdr3_nt: TGTGCCTGGGAGGCATGGGAGGGCGAGCAGTACTTC
cdr3_aa: CAWEAWEGEQYF
d_call: TRBD2
j_call: TRBJ2-7
clone_size: -
v_call: TRBV30

cdr3_nt: TGTGCCAGCACTCGGACTAGCGGGACTCCCAGCACAGATACGCAGTATTTT
cdr3_aa: CASTRTSGTPSTDTQYF
d_call: TRBD2
j_call: TRBJ2-3
clone_size: -
v_call: TRBV7-2

cdr3_nt: TGTGCCAGCAGCAGGTTAGGGGGCGAGCAGTACTTC
cdr3_aa: CASSRLGGEQYF
d_call: -
j_call: TRBJ2-7
clone_size: once
v_call: TRBV5-4

cdr3_nt: TGTGCCAGCAGTCCCGGACTAGCCTGGGATGAGCAGTTCTTC
cdr3_aa: CASSPGLAWDEQFF
d_call: TRBD2
j_call: TRBJ2-1
clone_size: -
v_call: TRBV6-5

cdr3_nt: TGTGCCAGCAAAAAATGGGAGGGACTAGCGGTTAACAATGAGCAGTTCTTC
cdr3_aa: CASKKWEGLAVNNEQFF
d_call: TRBD2
j_call: TRBJ2-1
clone_size: -
v_call: TRBV28

cdr3_nt: TGTGCCAGCAGTTTATCGTCTAGCGGATACTCCTACGAGCAGTACTTC
cdr3_aa: CASSLSSSGYSYEQYF
d_call: TRBD2
j_call: TRBJ2-7
clone_size: -
v_call: TRBV27

cdr3_nt: TGTGCCAGCAGCCCACCAGGATTTACTGAGCAGTTCTTC
cdr3_aa: CASSPPGFTEQFF
d_call: -
j_call: TRBJ2-1
clone_size: once
v_call: TRBV7-9

cdr3_nt: TGTGCCAGCAGTGAAGTAGCCCCGACGAACTATGGCTACACCTTC
cdr3_aa: CASSEVAPTNYGYTF
d_call: -
j_call: TRBJ1-2
clone_size: -
v_call: TRBV6-1

cdr3_nt: TGTGCCAGCAGCAAGGGACTAGCGGAGAGTGAGCAGTTCTTC
cdr3_aa: CASSKGLAESEQFF
d_call: TRBD2
j_call: TRBJ2-1
clone_size: -
v_call: TRBV5-8

cdr3_nt: TGTGCCAGCCAAACCGGGGAGCTGTTTTTT
cdr3_aa: CASQTGELFF
d_call: -
j_call: TRBJ2-2
clone_size: once
v_call: TRBV21-1

cdr3_nt: TGTGCCAGCAGTCACGGGTCTGAAGCTTTCTTT
cdr3_aa: CASSHGSEAFF
d_call: -
j_call: TRBJ1-1
clone_size: -
v_call: TRBV6-1

cdr3_nt: TGTGCCAGCAGTACGGGACAGGGAAACAATCAGCCCCAGCATTTT
cdr3_aa: CASSTGQGNNQPQHF
d_call: TRBD1
j_call: TRBJ1-5
clone_size: -
v_call: TRBV2

cdr3_nt: TGTGCCAGCAGTTTCACTAGCGGGAGTTACGAGCAGTACTTC
cdr3_aa: CASSFTSGSYEQYF
d_call: TRBD2
j_call: TRBJ2-7
clone_size: -
v_call: TRBV6-5

cdr3_nt: TGTGCCAGCAGCTGGGGGACTAGCATCACCTACGAGCAGTACTTC
cdr3_aa: CASSWGTSITYEQYF
d_call: TRBD2
j_call: TRBJ2-7
clone_size: -
v_call: TRBV28

cdr3_nt: TGTGCCAGCAGCTTATTTGGTGAGAATGAGCAGTTCTTC
cdr3_aa: CASSLFGENEQFF
d_call: -
j_call: TRBJ2-1
clone_size: -
v_call: TRBV7-3

cdr3_nt: TGTGCCAGCAGCCAAGTCGAGTACGAATCGGGGACTGAAGCTTTCTTT
cdr3_aa: CASSQVEYESGTEAFF
d_call: -
j_call: TRBJ1-1
clone_size: once
v_call: TRBV4-2